The clone carrying this T cell receptor (beta chain) was picked up one time. Its antigen is not known. This sample is drawn from a study of cytomegalovirus exposure and HLA in healthy donors. The donors (healthy individuals) were bone marrow donors. Amplification used 60 Vbeta primers and 13 Jbeta primers. The method was immunoSEQ multiplex PCR; TCRdb's version includes in-frame clones alone and lacks a portion of them. The sample yields roughly 150,000 clones, about 79% seen once. Study-wide results and limits: Some segments of the V type, notably TRBV6-2 and TRBV6-3, were excluded as indistinguishable. At a 0.05 false discovery rate, a later analysis found 18,000 or so TCR beta sequences to be associated with HLA alleles.

CDR1 KGHSH and CDR2 LQKENI come from the germline V gene. V lost 3 bases and J 5 bases, leaving 11 bases between the germline ends. There are 13 residues in the CDR3. The source material was PBMCs. The clonotype originates from a male donor in good health and CMV-seronegative. The rearrangement uses TRBV18 and TRBJ2-7; maybe TRBD2 (5 bases). CDR3: CASSPSLEHEQYF. CDR3 DNA sequence: TGTGCCAGCTCACCGTCACTAGAACACGAGCAGTACTTC.